This T cell receptor (beta chain) was sequenced during a study of blood T cell repertoires in COVID-19 (dated by TCRdb to the early 2020s). Concerning the study at large: Collaborator samples came from the United States, Italy and Spain and covered acute and convalescent phases of COVID-19. The repertoires were made available in a free public database intended to serve as a resource for research on the immune response to SARS-CoV-2. The samples were drawn from two sources: the first 160 participants of the ongoing ImmuneRACE study, and 1,254 subjects contributed by 6 global collaborators. The material from the prospective study consisted of cDNA or gDNA derived from T cells, B-cell-depleted T cells, or PBMCs. Sample metadata almost always included a de-identified subject ID, COVID-19 status, age in years and sex. The dataset comprised deeply sampled blood TCRbeta repertoires from subjects exposed to, actively infected with, or recovered from COVID-19. HLA class I and class II types, where available, came from metadata supplied by the sample provider rather than from assay-based typing. Summary of the overall study and its limitations: The quantity of clinical and demographic metadata differed by source and by participant and was supplied without curation.

The germline ends are 7 bases apart after V is trimmed by 2 bases and J by 3 bases. For CDR1 and CDR2, the germline V gene lists MGHRA and YSYEKL. Counted from cysteine to phenylalanine, this CDR3 has 13 amino acids. The sequence is cut down to CDR3 DNA, 39 bases in frame from base 1. Collaborating institutions collected whole blood in K2EDTA tubes following their own protocols. Collaborator samples were shipped for TCRbeta analysis as frozen whole blood, isolated PBMCs, or DNA extracted from either sample type. TCRbeta CDR3 regions were amplified from genomic DNA by means of the immunoSEQ Assay, a bias-controlled multiplex PCR. As for how the authors treated the data: Within the assay, amplification of reference gene primers was used to estimate how many nucleated cells each sample contained. To quantify the absolute abundance of each unique TCRbeta CDR3 rearrangement, sequence reads were collapsed and filtered. For each sample, productive Simpson clonality was calculated as the square root of Simpson's diversity index across productive rearrangements. The immuneACCESS repertoire file appears here via TCRdb, limited to in-frame rearrangements. These files lack a portion of the clones; in checked studies, under half of the deficit traces to unresolved V genes, and the cause of the others is not known. That table is the source of V, J and clone size, and D and trimming were worked out from the DNA. The sample yields some 210,000 clones; roughly 82% were counted once. The top ten hold about an eighth of the sample.

For this clone: Its antigen is not yet known. The sample holds no much larger clone one base away, and base qualities are not on file.

The TCR sequence derives from a woman aged 40 to 50 with acute or convalescent COVID-19. The V and J segments used are TRBV4-1 and TRBJ1-2; TRBD1 could be the D gene, as 6 bases match. Sequencing input: peripheral blood. The DNA sequence reads TGCGCCAGCAGCCAACCAGGGGACTATGGCTACACCTTC. Its translation is CASSQPGDYGYTF.